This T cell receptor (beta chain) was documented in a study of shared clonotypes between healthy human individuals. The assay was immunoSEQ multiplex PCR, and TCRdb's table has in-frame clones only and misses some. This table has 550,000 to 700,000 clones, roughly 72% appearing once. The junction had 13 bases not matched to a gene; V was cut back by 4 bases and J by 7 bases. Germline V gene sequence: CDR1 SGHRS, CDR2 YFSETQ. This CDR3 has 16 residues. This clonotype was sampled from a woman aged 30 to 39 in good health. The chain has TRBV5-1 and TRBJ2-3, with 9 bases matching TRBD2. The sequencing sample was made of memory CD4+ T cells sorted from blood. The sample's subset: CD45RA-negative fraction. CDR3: CASSLVGSSGDNTQYF. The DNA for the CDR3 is TGCGCCAGCAGCCTGGTTGGGTCTAGCGGGGACAATACGCAGTATTTT. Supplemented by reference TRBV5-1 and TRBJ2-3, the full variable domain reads KAGVTQTPRYLIKTRGQQVTLSCSPISGHRSVSWYQQTPGQGLQFLFEYFSETQRNKGNFPGRFSGRQFSNSRSEMNVSTLELGDSALYLCASSLVGSSGDNTQYFGPGTRLTVL.